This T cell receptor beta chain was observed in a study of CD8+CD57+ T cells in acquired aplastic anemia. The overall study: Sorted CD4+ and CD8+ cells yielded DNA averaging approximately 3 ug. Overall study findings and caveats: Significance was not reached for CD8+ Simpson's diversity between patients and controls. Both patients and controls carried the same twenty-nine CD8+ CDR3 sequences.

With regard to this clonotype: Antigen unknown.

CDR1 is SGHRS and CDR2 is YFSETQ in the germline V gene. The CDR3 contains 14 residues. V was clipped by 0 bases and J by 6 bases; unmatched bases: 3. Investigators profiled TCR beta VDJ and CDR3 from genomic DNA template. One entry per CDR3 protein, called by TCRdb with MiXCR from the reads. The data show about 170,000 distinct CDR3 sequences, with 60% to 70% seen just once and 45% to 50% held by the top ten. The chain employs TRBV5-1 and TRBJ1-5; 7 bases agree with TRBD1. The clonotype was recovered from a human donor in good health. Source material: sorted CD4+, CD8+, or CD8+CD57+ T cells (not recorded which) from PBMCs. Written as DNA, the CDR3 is TGCGCCAGCAGCTTGGTGACAGGGTCTCAGCCCCAGCATTTT. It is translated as CASSLVTGSQPQHF.